This entry lists 2 T cell receptor beta chains sequenced from one sample in a study of shared clonotypes between healthy human individuals. Assay used: immunoSEQ multiplex PCR; TCRdb lists only in-frame clones, some missing. The profile shows roughly 1.4 million clones, about 98.5% of them singletons. Sequencing was carried out using naive CD4+ T cells sorted from blood. Subset reported: CD45RA+ positively selected. Receptors were obtained from a young man in good health.

With regard to this clone: Other nucleotide sequences from this sample produce the same CDR3. This chain joins TRBV5-1 and TRBJ2-2; no firm D call. V lost 4 bases and J 2 bases, leaving 9 bases between the germline ends. The CDR3 loop spans 14 amino acids. Germline CDR1 SGHRS, CDR2 YFSETQ. The CDR3 here is CASSPRTNTGELFF. The CDR3, as DNA: TGCGCCAGCAGCCCGAGGACCAACACCGGGGAGCTGTTTTTT.

The gene calls are TRBV30 and TRBJ2-7; D gene ambiguous. Trimming took 3 bases from V and 0 from J, leaving 12 bases between them. Germline CDR1 is GTSNPN and CDR2 is SVGIG (reference sequence). CDR3 length: 14 amino acids. CDR3 residues: CAWRSRLISYEQYF. DNA of the CDR3: TGTGCCTGGAGGTCCCGCTTAATCTCCTACGAGCAGTACTTC.